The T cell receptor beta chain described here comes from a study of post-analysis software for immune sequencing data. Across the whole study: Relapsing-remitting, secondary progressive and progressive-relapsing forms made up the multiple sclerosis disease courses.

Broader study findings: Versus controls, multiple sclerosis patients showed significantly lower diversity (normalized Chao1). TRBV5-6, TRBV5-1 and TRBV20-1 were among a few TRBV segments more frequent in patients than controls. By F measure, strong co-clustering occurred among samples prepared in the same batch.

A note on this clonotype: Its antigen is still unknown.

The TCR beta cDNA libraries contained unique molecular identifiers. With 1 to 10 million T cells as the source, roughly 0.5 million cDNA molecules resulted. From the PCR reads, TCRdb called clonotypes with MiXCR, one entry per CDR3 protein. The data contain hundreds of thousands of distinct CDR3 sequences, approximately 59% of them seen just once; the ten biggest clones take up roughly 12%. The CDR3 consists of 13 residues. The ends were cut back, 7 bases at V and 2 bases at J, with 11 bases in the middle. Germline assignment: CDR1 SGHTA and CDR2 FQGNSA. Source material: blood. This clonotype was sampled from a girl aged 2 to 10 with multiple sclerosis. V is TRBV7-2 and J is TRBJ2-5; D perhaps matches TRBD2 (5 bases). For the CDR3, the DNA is TGTGCCAGCAAAACGGGAACGCAAGAGACCCAGTACTTC. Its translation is CASKTGTQETQYF.